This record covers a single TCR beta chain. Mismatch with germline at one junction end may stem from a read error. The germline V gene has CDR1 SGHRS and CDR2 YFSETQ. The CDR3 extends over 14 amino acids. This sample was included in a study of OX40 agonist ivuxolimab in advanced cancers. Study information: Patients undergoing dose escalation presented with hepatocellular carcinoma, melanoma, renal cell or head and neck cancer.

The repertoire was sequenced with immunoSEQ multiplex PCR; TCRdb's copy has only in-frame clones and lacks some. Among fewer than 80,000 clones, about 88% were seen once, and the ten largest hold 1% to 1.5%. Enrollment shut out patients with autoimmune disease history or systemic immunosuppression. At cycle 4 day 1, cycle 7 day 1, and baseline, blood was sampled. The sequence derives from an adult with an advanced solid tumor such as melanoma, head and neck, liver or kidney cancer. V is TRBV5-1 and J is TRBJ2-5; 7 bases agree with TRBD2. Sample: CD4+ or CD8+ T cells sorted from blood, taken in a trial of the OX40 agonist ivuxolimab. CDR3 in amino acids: CASTLGGVGETQYF. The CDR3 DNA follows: TGCGCCAGCACCTTGGGGGGGGTAGGAGAGACCCAGTACTTC. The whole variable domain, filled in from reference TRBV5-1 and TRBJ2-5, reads KAGVTQTPRYLIKTRGQQVTLSCSPISGHRSVSWYQQTPGQGLQFLFEYFSETQRNKGNFPGRFSGRQFSNSRSEMNVSTLELGDSALYLCASTLGGVGETQYFGPGTRLLVL.